These 26 T cell receptor beta chains share one sample of origin, sequenced in a study of metastatic and nonmetastatic thyroid tumors. TCRdb re-called the PCR reads with MiXCR. The table records some 19,000 clones, less than 20% of them present only once. Among the patients, none had received any treatment before thyroid surgery. Sequenced: blood. Receptors originate from a female donor with papillary thyroid cancer or a benign thyroid nodule (not recorded which). Some clones in this sample may be carry-over from other donors' samples.

This clone was found many times. The rearrangement uses TRBV6-1 and TRBJ2-3, with D possibly being TRBD2 (5 bases). The CDR3 contains 12 residues. Germline V gene data show CDR1 as MNHNS and CDR2 as SASEGT. Trimming removed 5 bases from V and 6 bases from J, with 9 bases in between. The CDR3 here is CASSSTGDTQYF. The CDR3 region has the DNA TGTGCCAGCAGTTCCACGGGGGATACGCAGTATTTT.

This clone was counted ten times or more. The rearrangement links TRBV4-1 to TRBJ1-1; D not certain. This CDR3 contains 16 residues. V was cut by 1 base and J by 3 bases, with 15 bases left in between. The germline gives CDR1 MGHRA, CDR2 YSYEKL. CDR3 region: CASSQVELGRDTEAFF. Here the CDR3 DNA reads TGCGCCAGCAGCCAAGTCGAGTTAGGGCGAGACACTGAAGCTTTCTTT.

This clone was observed many times. A much larger clone differs from this one at a single base, so this may be a read error. The limits of the CDR3 on the DNA are not certain, so only TCRdb's listed CDR3 is given. This chain joins TRBV11-1 and TRBJ2-2; the table's D call of TRBD2 was not tested on the DNA. The CDR3 length is 16 residues, termini included. Germline lookup yields CDR1 SGHAT and CDR2 FQDESV (reference sequence). CDR3 sequence reads: CASSFGGGSGPGEPFF.

Notes on this clone: Sequence at one end of the junction differs from germline and may be a read error. The chain employs TRBV5-1 and TRBJ2-1; the D is unclear. Looked up from germline, CDR1 is SGHRS and CDR2 is YFSETQ. This CDR3 comprises 15 residues. The CDR3 sequence is CAGSLAVVSDNEQFF. In nucleotides, the CDR3 is TGCGCCGGCAGCTTGGCGGTGGTCTCGGACAATGAGCAGTTCTTC.

This clone was counted many times. The rearrangement links TRBV20-1 to TRBJ1-2; tentatively, D is TRBD1 (5 bases). Trimming removed 4 bases from V and 6 bases from J, with 15 bases in between. Germline V gives CDR1 DFQATT, CDR2 SNEGSKA (reference sequence). The CDR3 contains 13 residues. This CDR3 reads CSAIKSQGHGYTF. CDR3 nucleotides: TGCAGTGCTATTAAATCCCAGGGCCATGGCTACACCTTC.

This clone was picked up many times. The same CDR3 arises from other DNA sequences in this sample as well. This chain links TRBV5-1 with TRBJ2-5; D is unresolved. The germline V gene has CDR1 SGHRS and CDR2 YFSETQ. This CDR3 has 13 amino acids. Trimming took off 0 bases at V and 1 base at J, with 4 bases between the two ends. CDR3: CASSLGAQETQYF. The CDR3 bases are TGCGCCAGCAGCTTGGGGGCCCAAGAGACCCAGTACTTC.

In its sample, this clone was seen many times. The sample contains more than one DNA sequence encoding this CDR3. V gene TRBV20-1 combines with J gene TRBJ2-1, with 13 positions matching TRBD2. Germline lookup yields CDR1 DFQATT and CDR2 SNEGSKA (reference sequence). This CDR3 region has 14 residues. V trimming: 4 bases; J trimming: 5 bases; junction bases outside the gene matches: 2. The chain's CDR3 is CSATGTSGNNEQFF. The CDR3 bases are TGCAGTGCTACGGGGACTAGCGGGAACAATGAGCAGTTCTTC.

The rearrangement uses TRBV9 and TRBJ2-7, with TRBD2 identical over 7 bases. The CDR3 extends over 15 amino acids. Germline lookup yields CDR1 SGDLS and CDR2 YYNGEE. Trimming took 4 bases from V and 2 from J; bases not matched to a gene: 9. The CDR3 nucleotides are TGTGCCAGCAGCCCCCCGGCTAGCGGCACCTACGAGCAGTACTTC. Protein: CASSPPASGTYEQYF. Complete variable domain (other parts from reference TRBV9 and TRBJ2-7): DSGVTQTPKHLITATGQRVTLRCSPRSGDLSVYWYQQSLDQGLQFLIQYYNGEERAKGNILERFSAQQFPDLHSELNLSSLELGDSALYFCASSPPASGTYEQYFGPGTRLTVT.

Concerning this clone itself: The junction does not match germline at one end; this may be a read error. This chain uses TRBV2 with TRBJ2-7, with 12 bases fitting TRBD2. CDR3 length: 17 amino acids. Per the germline V gene, CDR1 is SNHLY and CDR2 is FYNNEI. Written as DNA, the CDR3 is TGTGCTAGCAGTGAAGCAAGGACTAGCGGGATGTCCTACGAGCAGTACTTC. It is translated as CASSEARTSGMSYEQYF.

For this clone: Just one base apart from a much larger clone, this may be a read error. The chain carries TRBV13 and TRBJ2-5; no clear D. Germline-derived CDR1 and CDR2 are PRHDT and FYEKMQ (reference sequence). The CDR3 extends over 13 amino acids. CDR3 coding DNA: TGTGCCAGCAGCCCTCCATTCCAAGAGGCCCAGTACTTC. This translates into CASSPPFQEAQYF.

The table lists this clone with many counts. The rearrangement uses TRBV29-1 and TRBJ2-1; TRBD2 matches 8 bases. V lost 0 bases to trimming and J lost 0 bases; unmatched junction nucleotides: 10. CDR3 length: 18 amino acids. Per germline, CDR1 SQVTM and CDR2 ANQGSEA. In DNA form, the CDR3 reads TGCAGCGTTGAAGATCTTGGGATAGCGGGGAGCTCCTACAATGAGCAGTTCTTC. Its translation: CSVEDLGIAGSSYNEQFF.

Many counts were recorded for this clone. This chain links TRBV20-1 with TRBJ2-5; D is ambiguous. Germline values: CDR1 DFQATT, CDR2 SNEGSKA (reference sequence). V was cut by 5 bases and J by 9 bases, with 13 bases left in between. This CDR3 contains 11 residues. CDR3 nucleotide sequence: TGCAGTGCTCGCCCACCTGAGGCCCAGTACTTC. It is translated as CSARPPEAQYF.

Many counts were recorded for this clone. A read error may explain this, as a much larger clone is one base away. Distinct nucleotide sequences in the sample also encode this CDR3. The chain recombines TRBV12-3 or TRBV12-4 with TRBJ1-6; D ambiguous. The CDR3 has 15 residues. Trimming removed 9 bases at V and 1 base at J, with 13 bases between. The CDR3 region has the DNA TGTGCCAGTACCGACCGACGGTCCTATAATTCACCCCTCCACTTT. Amino acid sequence: CASTDRRSYNSPLHF.

V usage is TRBV6-5 and J usage is TRBJ1-6; D is unclear. Per germline, CDR1 MNHEY and CDR2 SVGAGI. Trimming pared 0 bases from V and 7 bases from J, leaving 19 bases between. This CDR3 has 18 amino acids. CDR3 sequence reads: CASSYSIPTAGGNSPLHF. The DNA for the CDR3 is TGTGCCAGCAGTTACTCGATCCCCACCGCGGGTGGAAATTCACCCCTCCACTTT.

This clone is categorized as medium-sized. This rearrangement joins TRBV6-1 to TRBJ2-7; TRBD2 is a possible D gene (7 bases). The germline V gene has CDR1 MNHNS and CDR2 SASEGT. CDR3 length: 14 amino acids. V lost 3 bases to trimming and J lost 5 bases, with 14 bases between them. CDR3: CASSDGGADHEQYF. The CDR3 DNA reads as TGTGCCAGCAGTGATGGGGGGGCGGACCACGAGCAGTACTTC.

This clone has a count of ten or more. The CDR3 here is CASSAGTGYVDEQFF. In nucleotides, the CDR3 is TGTGCCAGTAGTGCCGGGACAGGATATGTTGATGAGCAGTTCTTC. The V and J genes are TRBV19 and TRBJ2-1; 8 bases are shared with TRBD1. This CDR3 has 15 amino acids. CDR1 is LNHDA, CDR2 SQIVND, per germline (reference sequence). Trimming cost V 5 bases and J 8 bases; bases outside gene matches: 11.

This clone was seen a handful of times. A read error may account for a junction end that differs from germline. The rearrangement links TRBV6-1 to TRBJ2-5; D is ambiguous. The germline V gene has CDR1 MNHNS and CDR2 SASEGT. CDR3 size: 14 residues. Written as DNA, the CDR3 is TGTGCCAGCAGTGAATGTCGGAACCAAGGGACCCAGTACTTC. It specifies CASSECRNQGTQYF.

This clone was found a few times. A much larger clonotype is one base distant, so this may be a read error. Other nucleotide sequences in the sample specify the same CDR3. J is TRBJ2-7 and V is TRBV20-1; 7 positions agree with TRBD2. The CDR3 is 14 residues long. From germline, CDR1 is DFQATT and CDR2 SNEGSKA (reference sequence). After removal of 4 bases from V and 1 base from J, the junction contained 7 bases not matched to a gene. The CDR3 DNA sequence: TGCAGTGCTATTGGGAGGGAGAGTTCCTACGAGCAGTACTTC. Encoded protein: CSAIGRESSYEQYF.

This clone was seen at least ten times. The chain combines TRBV13 with TRBJ1-3, with 7 positions matching TRBD1. V shed 4 bases and J 4 bases; nucleotides not matched to a gene: 10. The V gene's germline CDR1 is PRHDT and CDR2 FYEKMQ (reference sequence). The CDR3 is 16 residues long. This chain's CDR3 is CASSYRGGMGGNTIYF. DNA of the CDR3: TGTGCCAGCAGCTATAGAGGGGGCATGGGAGGAAACACCATATATTTT.

This clone appeared many times. Written as DNA, the CDR3 is TGTGCCAGTACCAAGGACCTTCGGGGGGCCAACGTCCTGACTTTC. Protein product: CASTKDLRGANVLTF. The chain links TRBV19 to TRBJ2-6; D remains ambiguous. The V gene's germline CDR1 is LNHDA and CDR2 SQIVND (reference sequence). Trimming stripped 7 bases from V and 4 bases from J, with 14 bases between. The CDR3 extends over 15 amino acids.

This clone has at least ten counts. The chain links TRBV9 to TRBJ2-7; TRBD2 might be the D (6 bases). V was clipped by 0 bases and J by 1 base, with 11 bases between them. The CDR3 has 15 amino acids. Germline V gene data show CDR1 as SGDLS and CDR2 as YYNGEE. CDR3 residues: CASSVGGDGSYEQYF. As DNA, the CDR3 is TGTGCCAGCAGCGTAGGGGGGGACGGATCCTACGAGCAGTACTTC.

In the case of this clone: Because the CDR3 is missing its conserved closing phenylalanine or tryptophan, this is likely a read error. The chain recombines TRBV20-1 with TRBJ2-3, with 16 positions matching TRBD2. The CDR3 is 16 amino acids. The germline gives CDR1 DFQATT, CDR2 SNEGSKA (reference sequence). The CDR3 sequence: CSARAGLAGGSNTQYL. The CDR3 coding sequence is TGCAGTGCTAGAGCGGGACTAGCGGGGGGGTCAAATACTCAGTATTTG.

This clone was seen at least ten times. The rearrangement uses TRBV20-1 and TRBJ2-5; the D call may be TRBD1 or TRBD2 (5 bases each). CDR1 DFQATT and CDR2 SNEGSKA come from the germline V gene (reference sequence). The CDR3 is 14 residues long. With 3 bases removed from V and 4 bases from J, the gap between germline ends came to 15 bases. The CDR3 DNA sequence: TGCAGTGCTAGCCTTGGGGGTGAATTAGAGACCCAGTACTTC. Amino acids: CSASLGGELETQYF.

This clone was picked up many times. The chain joins TRBV20-1 to TRBJ2-7; 7 bases fit TRBD2. J gave up 0 bases and V 0 bases, and 5 bases lay outside the gene matches. CDR1 is DFQATT, CDR2 SNEGSKA, per germline (reference sequence). There are 15 residues in the CDR3. This CDR3 reads CSAREAGLSSYEQYF. The DNA for the CDR3 is TGCAGTGCTAGAGAAGCGGGACTGAGCTCCTACGAGCAGTACTTC.

The chain couples TRBV4-2 to TRBJ2-1; D is perhaps TRBD2 (6 bases). V lost 4 bases and J lost 1, with 14 bases in between. Germline assignment: CDR1 LGHNA and CDR2 YNFKEQ. This CDR3 contains 16 residues. This chain's CDR3 is CASSLEPEGSYNEQFF. The CDR3 nucleotides read TGTGCCAGCAGCCTAGAACCGGAGGGGTCCTACAATGAGCAGTTCTTC.

The V call is TRBV27, the J call TRBJ2-7; D is perhaps TRBD2 (5 bases). The CDR3 consists of 15 residues. Germline values: CDR1 MNHEY, CDR2 SMNVEV (reference sequence). Deletions cut 6 bases from V and 0 bases from J, with 15 bases between. CDR3 sequence: CASRVGTRGSYEQYF. The CDR3 coding sequence is TGTGCCAGCAGAGTAGGAACCCGGGGCTCCTACGAGCAGTACTTC.